This T cell receptor beta chain stems from a study of OX40 agonist ivuxolimab in advanced cancers. This clone occurred once. This CDR3 is built from 15 residues. In germline, CDR1 is LGHNA, CDR2 YSLEER. V lost 4 bases and J lost 7; bases outside the gene matches: 3. Clones were read by immunoSEQ multiplex PCR, and TCRdb kept only the in-frame ones, dropping some. This sample yields tens of thousands of clones, of which more than 85% are seen a single time; 2% to 3% belongs to the top ten. The chain joins TRBV4-3 to TRBJ2-1; 14 nucleotides agree with TRBD2. The starting material was CD4+ or CD8+ T cells sorted from blood, obtained in a trial of the OX40 agonist ivuxolimab. The sequence came from an adult with an advanced solid tumor such as melanoma, head and neck, liver or kidney cancer. Here the CDR3 reads CASSPGLAGVNEQFF. DNA for the CDR3: TGCGCCAGCAGCCCGGGACTAGCGGGAGTAAATGAGCAGTTCTTC.